The subject of this entry is one T cell receptor beta chain. Antigen unknown. There are 15 residues in the CDR3. Germline V gene data show CDR1 as SNHLY and CDR2 as FYNNEI. V dropped 6 bases and J dropped 2; count of bases not matched to a gene: 8. This specimen comes from a study of cytomegalovirus exposure and HLA in healthy donors. In the PCR, 60 Vbeta and 13 Jbeta primers were used. Using immunoSEQ multiplex PCR, the repertoire was profiled, and TCRdb retains in-frame clones only, with some absent. Of approximately 99,000 clones in the sample, roughly 73% were seen once. Study outcomes and limitations: Later, TCR association rates were found to vary by HLA locus, highest for DRB1 and lowest for HLA-C. Earlier analysis yielded a pattern in which most TCR beta V segments were productive about 90% or about 30% of the time.

The chain links TRBV2 to TRBJ2-3; 7 nucleotides match TRBD1. Sample: PBMCs. The source is a middle-aged man in good health and CMV-seronegative. CDR3 sequence (DNA): TGTGCCAGCAGAAGGGGGCGAGTAGACACAGATACGCAGTATTTT. Encoded protein: CASRRGRVDTDTQYF.